The 14 T cell receptor beta chains below come from one sample, sequenced in a study of cytomegalovirus exposure and HLA in healthy donors (TCRdb year 2017). Library creation used the immunoSEQ multiplex PCR assay. The multiplex PCR relied on a mix of 60 forward primers for TCR Vbeta segments and 13 reverse primers for TCR Jbeta segments. The table comes from immuneACCESS by way of TCRdb, which keeps in-frame sequences with V and J called. Part of the clones is missing from these tables; in studies checked, under half for an unresolved V gene and the rest for unknown reasons. The sample table holds roughly 120,000 clones, of which 74% were seen once. The ten largest clones represent about 9.9% of the sample. The sample comprised PBMCs. The source is a woman aged 50 to 60 in good health and CMV-seropositive.

The chain joins TRBV4-1 to TRBJ2-1; D remains ambiguous. V was pared by 3 bases and J by 1 base, with 13 bases between. Germline V CDR1 and CDR2: MGHRA, YSYEKL. CDR3 length: 16 amino acids. CDR3 loop: CASSHADSLSYNEQFF. Written as DNA, the CDR3 is TGCGCCAGCAGCCACGCCGACTCCCTATCCTACAATGAGCAGTTCTTC.

The chain joins TRBV2 to TRBJ1-5; tentatively, D is TRBD1 (6 bases). The CDR3 is 16 residues long. CDR1 is SNHLY, CDR2 FYNNEI, per germline. V gave up 6 bases and J gave up 0 bases, with 15 bases separating them. The CDR3 DNA is TGTGCCAGCAGGCCAGGGGAGTTGTATAGCAATCAGCCCCAGCATTTT. Encoded protein: CASRPGELYSNQPQHF.

V and J are TRBV2 and TRBJ2-6; 7 bases are a match to TRBD1. With 8 bases clipped from V and 3 bases from J, the junction kept 10 bases outside the gene matches. CDR1 is SNHLY and CDR2 is FYNNEI in the germline V gene. The CDR3 is 16 residues long. CDR3 DNA: TGTGCCAGCGACAGGGTCACAGCGAGTGGGGCCAACGTCCTGACTTTC. The encoded protein is CASDRVTASGANVLTF.

For this clone: At the DNA level, this CDR3 is encoded by other sequences in the same sample as well. This chain links TRBV28 with TRBJ1-6; D not resolved. CDR3 size: 15 residues. Germline V CDR1 and CDR2: MDHEN, SYDVKM. V dropped 3 bases and J dropped 0 bases, with 6 bases sitting between them. The chain's CDR3 is CASSLESSYNSPLHF. DNA of the CDR3: TGTGCCAGCAGTTTGGAGAGCTCCTATAATTCACCCCTCCACTTT.

This clone was seen a few times. J is TRBJ1-2 and V is TRBV19; D is possibly TRBD1 (6 bases). V lost 4 bases to trimming and J lost 2 bases, with 14 bases between them. This CDR3 region has 15 residues. Germline V gene lookup returns CDR1 LNHDA and CDR2 SQIVND (reference sequence). The CDR3 protein is CASSTGQPNNYGYTF. CDR3 sequence (DNA): TGTGCCAGTAGTACCGGACAGCCTAACAACTATGGCTACACCTTC.

The rearrangement links TRBV9 to TRBJ1-1; no firm D call. Germline lookup yields CDR1 SGDLS and CDR2 YYNGEE. There are 11 residues in the CDR3. Trimming cost V 3 bases and J 3 bases, with 3 bases left between them. This CDR3 is CASSADTEAFF. The CDR3 nucleotides are TGTGCCAGCAGCGCCGACACTGAAGCTTTCTTT.

This chain connects TRBV7-6 to TRBJ2-5; TRBD1 matches 10 bases. This CDR3 has 15 amino acids. Germline trimming cut 1 base from V and 6 bases from J; bases unmatched to any gene: 5. CDR1 and CDR2 from the germline V gene are SGHVS and FNYEAQ. Written as DNA, the CDR3 is TGTGCCAGCAGCTTAGAAGGGACAGGGGTGCAGACCCAGTACTTC. It encodes CASSLEGTGVQTQYF.

This clone showed up just a few times. The chain couples TRBV7-9 to TRBJ2-3; TRBD1 aligns across 7 bases. The length of the CDR3 is 15 residues. V lost 5 bases to trimming and J lost 2 bases; unmatched junction nucleotides: 7. Germline CDR1 is SEHNR and CDR2 is FQNEAQ (reference sequence). The CDR3 bases are TGTGCCAGCAGCCATCGACAGGGTCTCACAGATACGCAGTATTTT. It specifies CASSHRQGLTDTQYF.

V is TRBV10-3 and J is TRBJ1-6; the D is unclear. Germline CDR1 and CDR2: ENHRY and SYGVKD. CDR3 size: 13 residues. V was trimmed by 2 bases and J by 5 bases, leaving 4 bases between them. CDR3 region: CAISEDNNSPLHF. Written as DNA, the CDR3 is TGTGCCATCAGTGAGGACAATAATTCACCCCTCCACTTT.

This chain connects TRBV4-3 to TRBJ2-3, with D maybe TRBD1 (5 bases). CDR1 is LGHNA, CDR2 YSLEER, per germline. With 4 bases removed from V and 0 bases from J, the gap between germline ends came to 14 bases. CDR3 length: 16 amino acids. This chain's CDR3 is CASSPYGGASTDTQYF. Written as DNA, the CDR3 is TGCGCCAGCAGCCCCTACGGTGGGGCTAGCACAGATACGCAGTATTTT.

V and J are TRBV10-3 and TRBJ2-7; 13 nucleotides line up with TRBD2. The CDR3 has 14 residues. Germline-derived CDR1 and CDR2 are ENHRY and SYGVKD. V lost 9 bases, J lost 4 bases, and 6 bases stayed unmatched. CDR3 amino acids: CAIQRTSGSYEQYF. The CDR3 DNA sequence: TGTGCCATACAGAGGACTAGCGGGAGTTACGAGCAGTACTTC.

The chain joins TRBV4-2 to TRBJ1-1; D gene uncertain. The CDR3 loop spans 17 amino acids. Deletions cut 1 base from V and 0 bases from J, with 15 bases between. Germline V gives CDR1 LGHNA, CDR2 YNFKEQ. CDR3 coding DNA: TGTGCCAGCAGCCAAGCTGGGCGCCTGGATATGAACACTGAAGCTTTCTTT. Translating gives CASSQAGRLDMNTEAFF.

This clone came up once. The chain uses TRBV19 and TRBJ2-7; D uncertain. Trimming took off 8 bases at V and 3 bases at J, with 14 bases between the two ends. The germline gives CDR1 LNHDA, CDR2 SQIVND (reference sequence). The CDR3 totals 13 residues. CDR3 region: CASSPRDNYEQYF. The CDR3 region has the DNA TGTGCCAGTTCCCCCCGAGACAACTACGAGCAGTACTTC.

This clone was detected only once. The J gene is TRBJ2-5, the V gene TRBV29-1, with 9 positions matching TRBD1. The germline gives CDR1 SQVTM, CDR2 ANQGSEA. The CDR3 extends over 13 amino acids. The ends lost 7 bases at V and 5 bases at J; junction bases unmatched: 8. Written as DNA, the CDR3 is TGCAGCGGCCGACAGGGGGTTCAGGAGACCCAGTACTTC. As protein: CSGRQGVQETQYF.